The rows below give T cell receptor beta chains drawn from one sample of a study of cytomegalovirus exposure and HLA in healthy donors. Using immunoSEQ multiplex PCR, the repertoire was profiled, and TCRdb retains in-frame clones only, with some absent. The table lists roughly 120,000 clones, more than 60% of them singletons, with around 2.7% in the top ten. The specimen was PBMCs. The receptors here all came from a woman in her forties in good health and CMV-seropositive. CDR3s include the opening cysteine and the closing phenylalanine or tryptophan. A D gene is named only where the DNA matches it firmly. Size is omitted from some rows. Given values are once, few, many or a class for expanded clones.

CDR3aa: CASSPQGDYGYTF
CDR3nt: TGTGCCAGCAGTCCCCAGGGGGACTATGGCTACACCTTC
j_gene: TRBJ1-2
v_gene: TRBV6-4
d_gene: TRBD1
abundance: -

CDR3aa: CASSQTGTGKSPLHF
CDR3nt: TGTGCCAGCAGCCAAACCGGGACAGGGAAATCACCCCTCCACTTT
j_gene: TRBJ1-6
v_gene: TRBV14
d_gene: TRBD1
abundance: once

CDR3aa: CASSFRGGAGDTQYF
CDR3nt: TGTGCCAGCAGCTTCCGCGGGGGGGCGGGAGATACGCAGTATTTT
j_gene: TRBJ2-3
v_gene: TRBV7-8
d_gene: TRBD2
abundance: -

CDR3aa: CASSLVPTYEQYF
CDR3nt: TGTGCCAGCAGCTTGGTCCCTACCTACGAGCAGTACTTC
j_gene: TRBJ2-7
v_gene: TRBV5-4
d_gene: -
abundance: -

CDR3aa: CASSFTRTSYEQYF
CDR3nt: TGTGCCAGCAGTTTCACGAGAACCTCGTACGAGCAGTACTTC
j_gene: TRBJ2-7
v_gene: TRBV27
d_gene: -
abundance: -

CDR3aa: CASSQGQIYGYTF
CDR3nt: TGTGCCAGCAGCCAGGGGCAGATCTATGGCTACACCTTC
j_gene: TRBJ1-2
v_gene: TRBV2
d_gene: -
abundance: -

CDR3aa: CACVTSGRYNEQFF
CDR3nt: TGTGCCTGCGTGACTAGCGGGCGTTACAATGAGCAGTTCTTC
j_gene: TRBJ2-1
v_gene: TRBV30
d_gene: TRBD2
abundance: once

CDR3aa: CASSSRAAGELFF
CDR3nt: TGTGCCAGCAGTTCCAGGGCGGCCGGGGAGCTGTTTTTT
j_gene: TRBJ2-2
v_gene: TRBV6-6
d_gene: -
abundance: -

CDR3aa: CASSWGQGMGYTF
CDR3nt: TGTGCCAGCAGCTGGGGGCAGGGGATGGGCTACACCTTC
j_gene: TRBJ1-2
v_gene: TRBV7-2
d_gene: -
abundance: -

CDR3aa: CAWSVGTAKSYEQYF
CDR3nt: TGTGCCTGGAGTGTTGGGACAGCGAAAAGCTACGAGCAGTACTTC
j_gene: TRBJ2-7
v_gene: TRBV30
d_gene: TRBD1
abundance: few

CDR3aa: CASTRSGFGEKLFF
CDR3nt: TGTGCCAGCACCCGTTCAGGGTTTGGTGAAAAACTGTTTTTT
j_gene: TRBJ1-4
v_gene: TRBV6-1
d_gene: -
abundance: few

CDR3aa: CASSLGGSMNTEAFF
CDR3nt: TGTGCCAGCAGCTTGGGCGGTTCTATGAACACTGAAGCTTTCTTT
j_gene: TRBJ1-1
v_gene: TRBV5-4
d_gene: -
abundance: -

CDR3aa: CAIGPAVGEQYF
CDR3nt: TGTGCCATCGGCCCGGCGGTAGGCGAGCAGTACTTC
j_gene: TRBJ2-7
v_gene: TRBV10-3
d_gene: -
abundance: -